These T cell receptor beta chains were read from a single sample in a study of shared clonotypes between healthy human individuals. The table came from immunoSEQ multiplex PCR; TCRdb's copy has only in-frame clones and leaves some out. The data contain about 960,000 clones, about three quarters of them seen just once; the ten biggest clones take up roughly 1.5%. The sequenced material came from memory CD4+ T cells sorted from blood. The receptor set was obtained from a man aged 18-30 years in good health. The CDR3 runs from the conserved cysteine through the conserved F or W. A D gene is named only where the DNA matches it firmly. Size tells how often a clone was seen (once, few, many) or the class of an expanded clone, and some rows leave it out.

J gene | D gene | V gene | clone size | CDR3 DNA | CDR3 protein
TRBJ1-3 | - | TRBV6-1 | - | TGTGCCAGCGGTGAAGGCGCTAGCTCTGGAAACACCATATATTTT | CASGEGASSGNTIYF
TRBJ2-7 | TRBD1 | TRBV7-6 | - | TGTGCCAGCAGCGAAACAGGGGGCCTTCAGTACTTC | CASSETGGLQYF
TRBJ2-7 | - | TRBV2 | - | TGTGCCAGCAGTCCAGACAGTACCTACGAGCAGTACTTC | CASSPDSTYEQYF
TRBJ2-7 | TRBD1 | TRBV11-2 | - | TGTGCCAGCAGCTTAGGGGCAGGGGGTCCCTACGAGCAGTACTTC | CASSLGAGGPYEQYF
TRBJ1-6 | TRBD1 | TRBV19 | - | TGTGCCAGTAGTCCCCGACAGGGGTATAATTCACCCCTCCACTTT | CASSPRQGYNSPLHF
TRBJ2-2 | TRBD1 | TRBV15 | - | TGTGCCATCAGGGACAGGGGAGGGAACGGGGAGCTGTTTTTT | CAIRDRGGNGELFF
TRBJ1-6 | - | TRBV6-1 | - | TGTGCCAGCAGTGAAAGGGACCGGAGCTCCTATAATTCACCCCTCCACTTT | CASSERDRSSYNSPLHF
TRBJ1-2 | TRBD1 | TRBV6-5 | - | TGTGCCAGCAGTTACTCGCCAGGGGGCTACTATGGCTACACCTTC | CASSYSPGGYYGYTF
TRBJ1-6 | - | TRBV9 | - | TGTGCCAGCAGCGAGGGACCGGCAAATTCACCCCTCCACTTT | CASSEGPANSPLHF
TRBJ2-7 | TRBD1 | TRBV6-5 | - | TGTGCCAGCATCCCGACAGGGGGAGGTGTTCAGTACTTC | CASIPTGGGVQYF
TRBJ1-4 | TRBD1 | TRBV5-1 | once | TGCGCCAGCAGCCCAGACAGGGCAAATAATGAAAAACTGTTTTTT | CASSPDRANNEKLFF
TRBJ1-5 | - | TRBV10-3 | - | TGTGCCATCAGTGCGCACAATAGCAATCAGCCCCAGCATTTT | CAISAHNSNQPQHF
TRBJ2-7 | - | TRBV5-1 | few | TGCGCCAGCTCCGGGGCCTACGAGCAGTACTTC | CASSGAYEQYF
TRBJ1-4 | - | TRBV7-2 | - | TGTGCCAGCAGCCTCGGACAGAGTGAAAAACTGTTTTTT | CASSLGQSEKLFF
TRBJ1-4 | - | TRBV11-3 | - | TGTGCCAGCAGCCGTCCTCGGGTGGAGGATGAAAAACTGTTTTTT | CASSRPRVEDEKLFF
TRBJ1-5 | - | TRBV30 | - | TGTGCCTGGAGTAAGGATGGCAATCAGCCCCAGCATTTT | CAWSKDGNQPQHF
TRBJ2-2 | - | TRBV9 | - | TGTGCCAGCAGCGTCCGAGGTTTAAACACCGGGGAGCTGTTTTTT | CASSVRGLNTGELFF
TRBJ2-5 | - | TRBV6-1 | - | TGTGCCAGCAGTGAAGGCGCCAGGGCGGGCAGAGAGACCCAGTACTTC | CASSEGARAGRETQYF
TRBJ1-1 | TRBD1 | TRBV7-3 | - | TGTGCCAGCAGCTGGACAGGAGGCACTGAAGCTTTCTTT | CASSWTGGTEAFF
TRBJ1-2 | TRBD1 | TRBV27 | - | TGTGCCAGCAGTGGACCGACAGGGAGTGGCTACACCTTC | CASSGPTGSGYTF
TRBJ1-1 | - | TRBV14 | - | TGTGCCAGCAGCCAAGGACAGCACACTGAAGCTTTCTTT | CASSQGQHTEAFF
TRBJ1-2 | TRBD1 | TRBV28 | - | TGTGCCAGCAGTCCAGCCGGGACAGTTAATGGCTACACCTTC | CASSPAGTVNGYTF
TRBJ2-7 | - | TRBV5-1 | - | TGCGCCAGCAGCTTGGGTCCAGACTACGAGCAGTACTTC | CASSLGPDYEQYF
TRBJ2-3 | - | TRBV25-1 | once | TGTGCCAGCAGGCGACAGGGCACAGATACGCAGTATTTT | CASRRQGTDTQYF
TRBJ1-5 | - | TRBV7-4 | few | TGTGCCAGCAGCTTAGAAAGAGCTAGCAATCAGCCCCAGCATTTT | CASSLERASNQPQHF
TRBJ2-2 | TRBD1 | TRBV11-2 | - | TGTGCCAGCAGCTCATTTCGACAGGGGAGGTACACCGGGGAGCTGTTTTTT | CASSSFRQGRYTGELFF
TRBJ1-4 | - | TRBV2 | - | TGTGCCAGCGGAGCCGGGACGGATGAAAAACTGTTTTTT | CASGAGTDEKLFF
TRBJ2-3 | TRBD1 | TRBV28 | once | TGTGCCAGCAGCTTCGACAGGGTCACAGATACGCAGTATTTT | CASSFDRVTDTQYF
TRBJ1-6 | - | TRBV7-2 | - | TGTGCCAGCAGCTTGGGGCTCGGGTCACCCCTCCACTTT | CASSLGLGSPLHF
TRBJ2-2 | - | TRBV21-1 | few | TGTGCCAGCAGCAATTGGGGGACCGGGGAGCTGTTTTTT | CASSNWGTGELFF
TRBJ1-6 | - | TRBV5-1 | - | TGCGCCAGCAGCTTGGCCTCGCCAGGGAATGTAGGTTCACCCCTCCACTTT | CASSLASPGNVGSPLHF
TRBJ2-5 | - | TRBV5-1 | few | TGCGCCAGCAGGCAGGGGGGGCCGTACCAAGAGACCCAGTACTTC | CASRQGGPYQETQYF
TRBJ2-7 | - | TRBV30 | once | TGTGCCTGGAGTGTTCTCAGCTACGAGCAGTACTTC | CAWSVLSYEQYF
TRBJ2-7 | - | TRBV5-1 | - | TGCGCCAGCAGCTTGCGAAGTGGTACAGGGTTCGAGCAGTACTTC | CASSLRSGTGFEQYF
TRBJ1-5 | - | TRBV5-1 | - | TGCGCCAGCAGCCTTGGACCGGATCAGCCCCAGCATTTT | CASSLGPDQPQHF
TRBJ2-5 | - | TRBV4-1 | - | TGCGCCAGCAGCCAACCGGGCAGGGATCACCAAGAGACCCAGTACTTC | CASSQPGRDHQETQYF
TRBJ2-1 | - | TRBV19 | - | TGTGCCAGTAGTATAAAACAGGGTGATGAGCAGTTCTTC | CASSIKQGDEQFF
TRBJ1-6 | TRBD1 | TRBV19 | - | TGTGCCAGTAGTGTGGACAGGGCGAATTCACCCCTCCACTTT | CASSVDRANSPLHF
TRBJ2-5 | - | TRBV7-6 | - | TGTGCCAGCAGCTTAGATGGTGGGACCCAGTACTTC | CASSLDGGTQYF
TRBJ2-2 | TRBD1 | TRBV7-6 | once | TGTGCCAGCAGCGTCGGGACAGGGGACTCCACCGGGGAGCTGTTTTTT | CASSVGTGDSTGELFF
TRBJ2-7 | TRBD2 | TRBV7-2 | - | TGTGCCAGCACCGGGACTAGCGGGTACGAGCAGTACTTC | CASTGTSGYEQYF
TRBJ2-2 | - | TRBV5-1 | once | TGCGCCAGCAGTACGGACAGGAGGGACACCGGGGAGCTGTTTTTT | CASSTDRRDTGELFF
TRBJ2-1 | TRBD1 | TRBV27 | - | TGTGCCAGCAGAGGGACAGGGGCCGGTGGGCAGTTCTTC | CASRGTGAGGQFF
TRBJ1-1 | TRBD1 | TRBV5-1 | - | TGCGCCAGCAGCGCCCGACAGGGCCTGAACACTGAAGCTTTCTTT | CASSARQGLNTEAFF
TRBJ2-1 | - | TRBV11-2 | - | TGTGCCAGCAGCTTACAGGGAACCTACAATGAGCAGTTCTTC | CASSLQGTYNEQFF
TRBJ1-2 | - | TRBV10-3 | few | TGTGCCATCGACCAGGGCTATGGCTACACCTTC | CAIDQGYGYTF
TRBJ1-5 | - | TRBV2 | - | TGTGCCAGCAGTAAAGACAGTGTTAGCAATCAGCCCCAGCATTTT | CASSKDSVSNQPQHF
TRBJ1-6 | TRBD1 | TRBV18 | once | TGTGCCAGCTCACCTCAGGGGGTGGGATCACCCCTCCACTTT | CASSPQGVGSPLHF
TRBJ1-1 | - | TRBV27 | - | TGTGCCAGCAGTTTGACAACGAACACTGAAGCTTTCTTT | CASSLTTNTEAFF
TRBJ2-7 | TRBD1 | TRBV18 | - | TGTGCCAGCTCCCAAGCAGGGGGATCGGCCTACGAGCAGTACTTC | CASSQAGGSAYEQYF
TRBJ2-1 | TRBD2 | TRBV7-8 | few | TGTGCCAGCAGCTTGTGGACTAGCGGGAGGGCCACTACGAGTAATGAGCAGTTCTTC | CASSLWTSGRATTSNEQFF